The 3 T cell receptor beta chains presented below share a single source sample, sequenced in a study of CD8 T cells in ankylosing spondylitis. TCRdb called the 5' RACE reads again in MiXCR, with one record for every CDR3 protein. The repertoire holds roughly 220,000 distinct CDR3 sequences, with about 10% as singletons. The sample taken for sequencing was blood, either unsorted or a sorted T cell fraction (not recorded which). These receptors all come from a male donor with ankylosing spondylitis or in good health (not recorded which).

This clonotype occurred many times. V is TRBV20-1 and J is TRBJ2-7, with 8 positions matching TRBD2. Trimming removed 5 bases from V and 10 bases from J; junction bases left unmatched: 22. The V gene's germline CDR1 is DFQATT and CDR2 SNEGSKA (reference sequence). The CDR3 totals 16 residues. The CDR3 nucleotides are TGCAGTGCTCCTGAAGTTGAGCGGGGGTTAAGTCTCGACCAGTACTTC. This encodes CSAPEVERGLSLDQYF.

The chain recombines TRBV13 with TRBJ2-2, with 13 positions matching TRBD2. The CDR3 runs 14 residues. V was clipped by 6 bases and J by 10 bases; unmatched bases: 5. CDR1 is PRHDT and CDR2 is FYEKMQ in the germline V gene (reference sequence). The CDR3 is CASSRTSGGMELFF. Written as DNA, the CDR3 is TGTGCCAGCAGTCGGACTAGCGGGGGAATGGAGCTGTTTTTT.

This clonotype showed up just a few times. This chain joins TRBV5-1 and TRBJ1-6, with a tentative D call TRBD1 (6 bases). V was clipped by 9 bases and J by 4 bases, with 14 bases between them. The CDR3 totals 14 residues. Germline V gene sequence: CDR1 SGHRS, CDR2 YFSETQ. The CDR3 coding sequence is TGCGCCACCCGGACAGCCACGTATAATTCACCCCTCCACTTT. It encodes CATRTATYNSPLHF.